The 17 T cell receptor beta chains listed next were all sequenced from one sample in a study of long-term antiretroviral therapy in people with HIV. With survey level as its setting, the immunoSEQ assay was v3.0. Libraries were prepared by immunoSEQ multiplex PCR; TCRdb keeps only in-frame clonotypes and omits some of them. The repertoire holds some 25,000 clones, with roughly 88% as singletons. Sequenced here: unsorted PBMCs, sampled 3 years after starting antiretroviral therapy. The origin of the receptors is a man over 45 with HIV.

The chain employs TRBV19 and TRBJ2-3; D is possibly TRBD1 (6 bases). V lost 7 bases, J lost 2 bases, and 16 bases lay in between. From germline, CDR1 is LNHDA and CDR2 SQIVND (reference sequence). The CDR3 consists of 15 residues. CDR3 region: CASNIDRTSTDTQYF. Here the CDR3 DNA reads TGTGCCAGTAATATTGACAGGACCTCCACAGATACGCAGTATTTT.

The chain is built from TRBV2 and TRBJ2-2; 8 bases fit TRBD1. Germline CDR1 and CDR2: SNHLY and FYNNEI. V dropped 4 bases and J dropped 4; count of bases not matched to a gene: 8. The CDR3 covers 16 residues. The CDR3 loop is CASSGVLGTGTGELFF. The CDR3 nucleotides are TGTGCCAGCAGTGGAGTCTTGGGGACAGGCACCGGGGAGCTGTTTTTT. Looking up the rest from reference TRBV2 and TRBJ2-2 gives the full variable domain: EPEVTQTPSHQVTQMGQEVILRCVPISNHLYFYWYRQILGQKVEFLVSFYNNEISEKSEIFDDQFSVERPDGSNFTLKIRSTKLEDSAMYFCASSGVLGTGTGELFFGEGSRLTVL.

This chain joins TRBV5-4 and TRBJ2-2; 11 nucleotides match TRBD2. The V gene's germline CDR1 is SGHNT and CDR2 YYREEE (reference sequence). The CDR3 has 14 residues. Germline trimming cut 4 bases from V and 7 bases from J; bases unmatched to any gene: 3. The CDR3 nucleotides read TGTGCCAGCAGCCTGACTAGCGGGGTCGGGGAGCTGTTTTTT. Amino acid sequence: CASSLTSGVGELFF.

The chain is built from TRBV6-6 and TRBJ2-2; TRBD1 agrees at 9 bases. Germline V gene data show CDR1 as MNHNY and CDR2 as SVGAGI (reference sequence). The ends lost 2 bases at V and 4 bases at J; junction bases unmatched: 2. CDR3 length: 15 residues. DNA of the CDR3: TGTGCCAGCAGTTACGGGACAGGGAGCACCGGGGAGCTGTTTTTT. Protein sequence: CASSYGTGSTGELFF.

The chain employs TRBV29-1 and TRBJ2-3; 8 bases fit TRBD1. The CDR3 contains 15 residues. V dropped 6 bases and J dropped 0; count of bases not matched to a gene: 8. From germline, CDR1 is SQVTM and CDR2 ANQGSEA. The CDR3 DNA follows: TGCAGCGTAGCAGGGACAGGTCCTAGCACAGATACGCAGTATTTT. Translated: CSVAGTGPSTDTQYF.

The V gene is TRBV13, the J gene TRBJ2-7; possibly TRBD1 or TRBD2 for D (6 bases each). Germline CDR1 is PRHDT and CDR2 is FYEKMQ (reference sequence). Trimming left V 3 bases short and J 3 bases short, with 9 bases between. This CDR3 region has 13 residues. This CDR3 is CASSFGGGYEQYF. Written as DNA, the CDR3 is TGTGCCAGCAGCTTCGGGGGCGGCTACGAGCAGTACTTC.

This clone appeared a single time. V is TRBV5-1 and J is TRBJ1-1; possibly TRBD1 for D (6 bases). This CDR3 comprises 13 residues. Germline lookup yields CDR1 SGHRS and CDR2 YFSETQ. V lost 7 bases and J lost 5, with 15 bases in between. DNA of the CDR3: TGCGCCAGCCAACAGGGAGTTCAGACTGAAGCTTTCTTT. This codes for CASQQGVQTEAFF.

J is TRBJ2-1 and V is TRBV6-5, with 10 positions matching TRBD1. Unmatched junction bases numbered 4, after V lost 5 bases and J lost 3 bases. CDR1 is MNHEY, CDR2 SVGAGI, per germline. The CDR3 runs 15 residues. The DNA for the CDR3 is TGTGCCAGCAGTCCCGGGACAGGGGACTACAATGAGCAGTTCTTC. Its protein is CASSPGTGDYNEQFF.

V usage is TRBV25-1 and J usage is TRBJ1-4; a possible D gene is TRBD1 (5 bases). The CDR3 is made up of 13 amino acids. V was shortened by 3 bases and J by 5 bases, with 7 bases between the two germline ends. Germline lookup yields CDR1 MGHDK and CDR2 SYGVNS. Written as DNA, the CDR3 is TGTGCCAGCAGTGAGGAGGGGAATGAAAAACTGTTTTTT. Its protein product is CASSEEGNEKLFF.

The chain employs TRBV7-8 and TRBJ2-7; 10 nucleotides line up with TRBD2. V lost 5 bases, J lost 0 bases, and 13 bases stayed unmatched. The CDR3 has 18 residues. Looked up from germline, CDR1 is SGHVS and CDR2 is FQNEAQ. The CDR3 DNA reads TGTGCCAGCAGCCCCTCCCGACTAGCGGGCCTCCTCTCCTACGAGCAGTACTTC. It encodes CASSPSRLAGLLSYEQYF.

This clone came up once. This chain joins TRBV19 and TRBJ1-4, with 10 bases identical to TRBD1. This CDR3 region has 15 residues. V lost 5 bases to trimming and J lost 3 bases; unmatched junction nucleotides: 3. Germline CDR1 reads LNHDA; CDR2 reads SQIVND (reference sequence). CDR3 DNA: TGTGCCAGTAGTCCCGGACAGGGGGCTAATGAAAAACTGTTTTTT. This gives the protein CASSPGQGANEKLFF. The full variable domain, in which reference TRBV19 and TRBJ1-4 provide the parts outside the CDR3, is DGGITQSPKYLFRKEGQNVTLSCEQNLNHDAMYWYRQDPGQGLRLIYYSQIVNDFQKGDIAEGYSVSREKKESFPLTVTSAQKNPTAFYLCASSPGQGANEKLFFGSGTQLSVL.

DNA for the CDR3: TGTGCCATCAGTGAATGGGACCAGCCCCAGCATTTT. This encodes CAISEWDQPQHF. The chain links TRBV10-3 to TRBJ1-5; tentatively, D is TRBD1 (5 bases). CDR1 ENHRY and CDR2 SYGVKD come from the germline V gene. The CDR3 spans 12 residues. The V and J ends lost 3 bases and 7 bases respectively, with 7 bases between them.

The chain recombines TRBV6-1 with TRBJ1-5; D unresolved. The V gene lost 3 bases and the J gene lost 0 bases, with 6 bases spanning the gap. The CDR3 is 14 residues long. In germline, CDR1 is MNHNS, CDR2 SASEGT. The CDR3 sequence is CASSDSSSNQPQHF. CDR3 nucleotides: TGTGCCAGCAGTGATAGTAGTAGCAATCAGCCCCAGCATTTT.

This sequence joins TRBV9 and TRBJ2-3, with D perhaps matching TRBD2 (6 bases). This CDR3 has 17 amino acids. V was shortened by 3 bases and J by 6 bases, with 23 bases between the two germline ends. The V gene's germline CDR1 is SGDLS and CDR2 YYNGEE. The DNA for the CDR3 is TGTGCCAGCAGCGGTGGGGGGTGGCTAAAAGGCATCGATACGCAGTATTTT. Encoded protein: CASSGGGWLKGIDTQYF.

This chain's CDR3 is CATRDRGAYEQYF. For the CDR3, the DNA is TGTGCCACCCGTGACAGGGGGGCCTACGAGCAGTACTTC. The V and J genes are TRBV6-5 and TRBJ2-7, with 9 bases fitting TRBD1. The CDR3 consists of 13 residues. Germline-derived CDR1 and CDR2 are MNHEY and SVGAGI. V lost 10 bases, J lost 2 bases, and 6 bases stayed unmatched.

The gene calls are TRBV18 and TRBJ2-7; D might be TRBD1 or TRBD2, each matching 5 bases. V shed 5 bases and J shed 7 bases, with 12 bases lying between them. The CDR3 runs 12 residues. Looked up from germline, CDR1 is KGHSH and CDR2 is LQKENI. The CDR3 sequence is CASSGGYGEQYF. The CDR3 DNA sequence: TGTGCCAGCTCAGGGGGTTATGGGGAGCAGTACTTC.

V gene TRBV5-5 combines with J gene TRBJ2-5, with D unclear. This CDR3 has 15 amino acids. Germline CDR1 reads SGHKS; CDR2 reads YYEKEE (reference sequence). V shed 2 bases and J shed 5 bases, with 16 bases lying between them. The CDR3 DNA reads TGTGCCAGCAGCTTAGGGTGGGAATCATCGGAGACCCAGTACTTC. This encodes CASSLGWESSETQYF.